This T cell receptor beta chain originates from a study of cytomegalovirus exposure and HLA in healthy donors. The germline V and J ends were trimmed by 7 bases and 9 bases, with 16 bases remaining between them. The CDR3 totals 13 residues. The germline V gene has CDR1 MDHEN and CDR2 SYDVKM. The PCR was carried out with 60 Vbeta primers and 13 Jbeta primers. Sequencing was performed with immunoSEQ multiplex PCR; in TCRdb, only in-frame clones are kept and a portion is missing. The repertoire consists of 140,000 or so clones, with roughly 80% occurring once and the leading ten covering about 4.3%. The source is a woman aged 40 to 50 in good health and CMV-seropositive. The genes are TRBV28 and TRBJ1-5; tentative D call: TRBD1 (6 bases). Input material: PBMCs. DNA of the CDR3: TGTGCCAGCACCCGGGACACCGGCGGGCCCCAGCATTTT. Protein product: CASTRDTGGPQHF.